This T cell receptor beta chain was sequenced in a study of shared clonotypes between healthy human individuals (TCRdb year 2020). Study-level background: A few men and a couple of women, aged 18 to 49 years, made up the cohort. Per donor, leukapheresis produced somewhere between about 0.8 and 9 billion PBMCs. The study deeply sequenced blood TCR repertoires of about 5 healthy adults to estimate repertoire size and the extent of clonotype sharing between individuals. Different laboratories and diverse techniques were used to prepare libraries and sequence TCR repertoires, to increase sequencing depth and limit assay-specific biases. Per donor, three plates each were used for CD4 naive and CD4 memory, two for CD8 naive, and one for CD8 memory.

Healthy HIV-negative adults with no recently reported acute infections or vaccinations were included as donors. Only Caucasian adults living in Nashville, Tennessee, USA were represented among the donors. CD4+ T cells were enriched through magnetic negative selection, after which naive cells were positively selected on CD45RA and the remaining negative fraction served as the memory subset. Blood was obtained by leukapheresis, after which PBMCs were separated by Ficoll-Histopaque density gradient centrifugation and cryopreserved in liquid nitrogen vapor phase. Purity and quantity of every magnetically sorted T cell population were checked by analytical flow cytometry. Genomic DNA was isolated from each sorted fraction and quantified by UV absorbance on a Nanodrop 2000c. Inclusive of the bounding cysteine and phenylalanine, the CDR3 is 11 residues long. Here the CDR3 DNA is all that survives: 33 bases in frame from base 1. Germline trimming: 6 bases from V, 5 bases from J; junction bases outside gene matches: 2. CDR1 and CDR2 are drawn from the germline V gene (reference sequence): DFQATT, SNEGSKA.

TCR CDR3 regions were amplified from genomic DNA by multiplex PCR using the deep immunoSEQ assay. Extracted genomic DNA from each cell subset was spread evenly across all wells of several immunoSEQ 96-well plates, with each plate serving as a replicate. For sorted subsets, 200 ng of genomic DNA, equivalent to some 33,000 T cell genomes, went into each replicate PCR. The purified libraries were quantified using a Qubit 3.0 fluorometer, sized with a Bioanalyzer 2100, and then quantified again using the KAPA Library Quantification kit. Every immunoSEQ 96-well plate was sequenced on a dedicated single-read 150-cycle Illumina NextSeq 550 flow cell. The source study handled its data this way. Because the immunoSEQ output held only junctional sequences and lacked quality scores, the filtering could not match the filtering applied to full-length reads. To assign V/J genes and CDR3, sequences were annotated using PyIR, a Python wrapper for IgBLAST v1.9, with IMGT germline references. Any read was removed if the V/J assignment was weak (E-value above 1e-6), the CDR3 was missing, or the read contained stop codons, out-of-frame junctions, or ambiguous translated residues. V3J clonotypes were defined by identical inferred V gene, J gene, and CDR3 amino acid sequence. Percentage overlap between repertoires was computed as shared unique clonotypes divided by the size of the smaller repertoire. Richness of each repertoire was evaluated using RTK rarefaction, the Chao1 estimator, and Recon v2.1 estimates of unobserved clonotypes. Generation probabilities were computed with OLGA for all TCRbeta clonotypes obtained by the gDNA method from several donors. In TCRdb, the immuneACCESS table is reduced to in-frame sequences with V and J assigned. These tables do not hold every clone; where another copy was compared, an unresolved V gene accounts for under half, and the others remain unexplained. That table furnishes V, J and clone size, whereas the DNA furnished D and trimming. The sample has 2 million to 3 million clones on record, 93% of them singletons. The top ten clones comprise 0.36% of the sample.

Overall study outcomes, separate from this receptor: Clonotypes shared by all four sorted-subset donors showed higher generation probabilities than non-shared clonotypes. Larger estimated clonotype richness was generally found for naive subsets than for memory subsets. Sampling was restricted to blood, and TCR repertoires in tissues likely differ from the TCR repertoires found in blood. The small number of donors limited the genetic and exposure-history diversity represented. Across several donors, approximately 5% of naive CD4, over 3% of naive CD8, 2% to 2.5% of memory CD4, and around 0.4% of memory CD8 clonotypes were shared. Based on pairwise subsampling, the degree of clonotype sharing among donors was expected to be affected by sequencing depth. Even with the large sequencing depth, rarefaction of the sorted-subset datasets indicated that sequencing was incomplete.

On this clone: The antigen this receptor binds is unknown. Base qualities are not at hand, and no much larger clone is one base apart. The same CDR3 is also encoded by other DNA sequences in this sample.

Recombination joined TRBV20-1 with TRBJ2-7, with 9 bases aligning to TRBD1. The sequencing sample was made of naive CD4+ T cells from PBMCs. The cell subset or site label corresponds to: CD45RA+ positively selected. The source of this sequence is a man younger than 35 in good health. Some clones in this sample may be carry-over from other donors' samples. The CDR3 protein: CSARDRDEQYF. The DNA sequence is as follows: TGCAGTGCCAGGGACAGGGACGAGCAGTACTTC.